The clone carrying this T cell receptor beta chain has more than one count but fewer than ten. The target antigen is unknown. The sample belongs to a study of blood T cells in healthy people across ages. Regarding the study as a whole: Diversity was higher, and naive CD4+ cells more numerous, in long-lived donors than in aged donors. Naive T cell percentage by flow cytometry tracked strongly with beta diversity.

A second 7 to 11 cycle PCR used barcoded and J-beta primers. In TCRdb, the 5' RACE reads were re-called with MiXCR into one record per CDR3 protein. The table lists 1.8 million or so distinct CDR3 sequences, roughly two fifths of them singletons. Trimming at V came to 4 bases and at J to 3 bases, leaving 5 bases not matched to a gene. This CDR3 has 14 amino acids. CDR1 is SQVTM, CDR2 ANQGSEA, per germline. The specimen was blood. This sequence joins TRBV29-1 and TRBJ2-3; 9 bases fit TRBD1. This TCR came from a human donor in good health. CDR3 nucleotides: TGCAGCGTTGCCTCACAGGGGGCAACAGATACGCAGTATTTT. As protein: CSVASQGATDTQYF.